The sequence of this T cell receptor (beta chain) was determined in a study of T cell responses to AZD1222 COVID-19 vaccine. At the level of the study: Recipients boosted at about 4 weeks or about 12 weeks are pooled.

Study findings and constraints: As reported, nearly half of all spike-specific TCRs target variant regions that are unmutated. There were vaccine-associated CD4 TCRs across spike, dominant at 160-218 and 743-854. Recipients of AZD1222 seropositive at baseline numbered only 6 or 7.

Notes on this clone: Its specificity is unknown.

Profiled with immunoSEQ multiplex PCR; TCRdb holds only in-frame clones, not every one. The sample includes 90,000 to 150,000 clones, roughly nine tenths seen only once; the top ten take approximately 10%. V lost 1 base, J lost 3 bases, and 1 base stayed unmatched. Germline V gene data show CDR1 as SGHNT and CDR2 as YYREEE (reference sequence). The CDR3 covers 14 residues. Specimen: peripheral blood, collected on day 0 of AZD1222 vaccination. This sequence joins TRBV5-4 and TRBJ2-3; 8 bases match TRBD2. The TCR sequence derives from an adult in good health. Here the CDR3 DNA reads TGTGCCAGCAGCTTGACTAGCGGAACAGATACGCAGTATTTT. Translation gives CASSLTSGTDTQYF.